These 19 T cell receptor beta chains originate from one sample sequenced in a study of tumor-infiltrating lymphocytes in primary liver carcinoma (dated by TCRdb to 2016 to 2017). Sequencing was carried out with an Illumina HiSeq 2500. Starting from about 500 ng total RNA, TCRbeta-specific cDNA was produced by reverse transcription with a constant-region primer and ProtoScript II reverse transcriptase. Construction of the TCRbeta libraries relied on three nested rounds of multiplex PCR, following a slightly modified ARM-PCR procedure. The first two PCR rounds used multiplex TRBV1-TRBV30 forward primers with a Cbeta reverse primer, each for about 10 cycles. TCRdb itself trimmed the public reads at Q25 with fastp, ran MiXCR and retained productive beta chains. Rows are unified per CDR3 protein, each entry keeping the most common DNA and genes. The sample yields almost 200,000 distinct CDR3 sequences; around three fifths were counted once. The ten top clones hold roughly 6.4% of the sample.

Blood RNA was extracted from unsorted whole blood using TRIzol reagent, and germline DNA was obtained with the DNeasy Blood & Tissue kit. The specimen sequenced was peripheral blood. These receptors were taken from a woman aged 60-70 years with primary liver carcinoma and hepatitis B virus infection.

V usage is TRBV11-2 and J usage is TRBJ1-5; D is possibly TRBD1 (6 bases). Germline CDR1 is SGHAT and CDR2 is FQNNGV. This CDR3 is 15 amino acids long. V shed 5 bases and J shed 5 bases, with 16 bases lying between them. CDR3 coding DNA: TGTGCCAGCAGCAGCCAGACAGGAAGCTATCAGCCCCAGCATTTT. Amino acids: CASSSQTGSYQPQHF. Full variable domain (outside the CDR3, taken from reference TRBV11-2 and TRBJ1-5): EAGVAQSPRYKIIEKRQSVAFWCNPISGHATLYWYQQILGQGPKLLIQFQNNGVVDDSQLPKDRFSAERLKGVDSTLKIQPAKLEDSAVYLCASSSQTGSYQPQHFGDGTRLSIL.

The sample holds one count of this clonotype. Just one base apart from a much larger clone, this may be a read error. The chain combines TRBV6-2 or TRBV6-3 with TRBJ2-1; 14 bases are a match to TRBD2. Germline CDR1 reads MNHEY; CDR2 reads SVGEGT. This CDR3 region has 15 residues. CDR3 amino acids: CASSNGLAGGDEQIF. The CDR3 DNA reads as TGTGCCAGCAGTAATGGACTAGCGGGGGGCGATGAGCAGATCTTC.

V gene TRBV6-1 combines with J gene TRBJ2-7; TRBD1 agrees at 10 bases. The CDR3 is 15 residues long. Losses at the gene ends were 3 bases for V and 3 bases for J; bases not matched to a gene: 5. Germline CDR1 is MNHNS and CDR2 is SASEGT. CDR3: CASSDAGTGDYEQYF. The DNA for the CDR3 is TGTGCCAGCAGTGATGCGGGGACAGGGGACTACGAGCAGTACTTC.

This clonotype was picked up a small number of times. The rearrangement joins TRBV18 to TRBJ2-5; TRBD1 matches 7 bases. Germline V gene data show CDR1 as KGHSH and CDR2 as LQKENI. V lost 5 bases, J lost 4 bases, and 4 bases stayed unmatched. The length of the CDR3 is 13 residues. The CDR3: CASSATGSETQYF. In DNA form, the CDR3 reads TGTGCCAGCTCAGCGACAGGGTCAGAGACCCAGTACTTC.

This clonotype showed up many times. This rearrangement joins TRBV12-3 or TRBV12-4 to TRBJ2-7; possibly TRBD1 or TRBD2 for D (5 bases each). The CDR3 length is 13 residues. V was cut by 1 base and J by 6 bases, with 10 bases left in between. The CDR3 region has the DNA TGTGCCAGCAGTTTAGGGGGGAATGGCGAGCAGTACTTC. Protein sequence: CASSLGGNGEQYF.

On this clonotype: A much larger clonotype is one base distant, so this may be a read error. The rearrangement uses TRBV11-2 and TRBJ2-6; D tentatively reads TRBD1 or TRBD2 (5 bases each). The germline CDR1 and CDR2 sequences are SGHAT and FQNNGV. The CDR3 contains 15 residues. The CDR3 reads CATQRPRSGANVPTF. The CDR3 nucleotides are TGTGCCACCCAGCGGCCGCGCTCTGGGGCCAACGTCCCGACTTTC.

A remark on this clonotype: Given the absence of the conserved phenylalanine or tryptophan at the CDR3 end, a read error is likely. Because the CDR3's place on the DNA is in doubt, the DNA is left out and the CDR3 is given as listed by TCRdb. This chain links TRBV29-1 with TRBJ2-3; the table gives TRBD1 as D, unverified against the DNA. Per the germline V gene, CDR1 is SQVTM and CDR2 is ANQGSEA. The CDR3 totals 11 residues, both ends included. CDR3 amino acids: CSVAYRNRVYC.

Of note for this clonotype: The junction and the germline gene differ at one end; a read error may be behind it. V gene TRBV11-2 combines with J gene TRBJ2-5, with D hard to call. Looked up from germline, CDR1 is SGHAT and CDR2 is FQNNGV. This CDR3 region has 13 residues. DNA for the CDR3: TGTGCCAGCAGCGGGCGGCCACAAGAGACCCAGCACTTC. Protein product: CASSGRPQETQHF.

In the case of this clonotype: One junction end does not reproduce the germline sequence, and a read error may be involved. CDR3 nucleotides: TGCAGCGTTGAGGGTGACAGGGGAGCAGATGCGCAGTACTTT. This translates into CSVEGDRGADAQYF. The chain employs TRBV29-1 and TRBJ2-3; 8 bases map to TRBD1. The CDR3 has 14 amino acids. CDR1 SQVTM and CDR2 ANQGSEA come from the germline V gene.

V and J are TRBV19 and TRBJ2-7, with 10 nucleotides matching TRBD2. The CDR3 consists of 15 residues. Losses at the gene ends were 5 bases for V and 2 bases for J; bases not matched to a gene: 6. Germline lookup yields CDR1 LNHDA and CDR2 SQIVND (reference sequence). CDR3: CASSLTSGATYEQYF. The CDR3 nucleotides are TGTGCCAGTAGTCTAACTAGCGGGGCGACCTACGAGCAGTACTTC.

This clonotype appeared a single time. Being one base from a much bigger clone, this may be a read error. The genes are TRBV12-3 or TRBV12-4 and TRBJ1-2; TRBD1 aligns across 7 bases. CDR3 length: 15 amino acids. V was pared by 2 bases and J by 2 bases, with 5 bases of the junction left unmatched. The CDR3 is CASSLWDSENYGYTF. The CDR3 DNA reads TGTGCCAGCAGTTTATGGGACAGTGAGAACTATGGCTACACCTTC.

This clonotype came up many times. V and J are TRBV6-2 or TRBV6-3 and TRBJ2-1, with a tentative D call TRBD2 (6 bases). Germline CDR1 reads MNHEY; CDR2 reads SVGEGT. The CDR3 covers 16 residues. Trimming took 2 bases from V and 6 from J, leaving 17 bases between them. The CDR3 loop reads CASSYRPGARVNEQFF. CDR3 in DNA: TGTGCCAGCAGTTACCGACCGGGAGCGCGCGTCAATGAGCAGTTCTTC.

In its sample, this clonotype was seen many times. This chain joins TRBV29-1 and TRBJ1-1, with D possibly matching TRBD1 (6 bases). The germline V gene encodes CDR1 SQVTM and CDR2 ANQGSEA. V lost 3 bases and J lost 5, with 13 bases in between. The CDR3 is 13 residues long. The CDR3 loop reads CSVEVHQGTEAFF. The CDR3 bases are TGCAGCGTTGAGGTCCACCAGGGGACTGAAGCTTTCTTT.

To note about this clonotype: It may be a read error: a sequence one base away is much more abundant. The chain joins TRBV4-2 to TRBJ1-2; D ambiguous. There are 15 residues in the CDR3. Germline assignment: CDR1 LGHNA and CDR2 YNFKEQ. Trimming removed 0 bases from V and 4 bases from J, with 12 bases in between. The CDR3 DNA reads as TGTGCCAGCAGCCAAGAACGGGGTACCCCCTATGGCTACACCTTC. Amino acids: CASSQERGTPYGYTF.

With regard to this clonotype: A junction end diverges from the germline sequence, so it may reflect a read error. The genes are TRBV4-1 and TRBJ1-5; TRBD1 is a possible D gene (5 bases). There are 15 residues in the CDR3. CDR1 is MGHRA, CDR2 YSYEKL, per germline. CDR3 DNA: TGCGCAAGCAGCCGAGGGGTAGATAGCAATCAGCCCCAGCATTTT. Translated: CASSRGVDSNQPQHF.

This clonotype was seen repeatedly, ten times or more. The CDR3 coding sequence is TGTGCCAGCAGTGACAGGGGGCAAGGCACTGAAGCTTTCTTT. Translation gives CASSDRGQGTEAFF. The chain combines TRBV6-1 with TRBJ1-1; 8 nucleotides align to TRBD1. CDR1 is MNHNS and CDR2 is SASEGT in the germline V gene. J was trimmed by 4 bases and V by 3 bases; bases with no gene match: 4. CDR3 size: 14 residues.

About this clonotype itself: A junction boundary mismatches the germline segment, possibly from a read error. The rearrangement joins TRBV5-1 to TRBJ2-7; no definite D call. Germline V gives CDR1 SGHRS, CDR2 YFSETQ. This CDR3 comprises 14 residues. This CDR3 is CVSSAIPMSYEQYF. The DNA of the CDR3 is TGCGTCAGCAGCGCTATCCCCATGAGCTACGAGCAGTACTTC.

Of note for this clonotype: Possible read error: a much larger clone is one base away. It is likely a read error, because the conserved phenylalanine at the end of the CDR3 is missing. The chain uses TRBV12-5 and TRBJ1-1; D gene unclear. Trimming stripped 2 bases from V and 3 bases from J, with 7 bases between. Looked up from germline, CDR1 is LGHNT and CDR2 is FRNRAP. This CDR3 region has 13 residues. In DNA form, the CDR3 reads TGTGCTAGTGGTTTGAATGGATACACTGAAGCTTTCTCT. Its translation is CASGLNGYTEAFS.

The sample holds many counts of this clonotype. The chain uses TRBV30 and TRBJ2-1, with 13 bases identical to TRBD2. This CDR3 has 14 residues. J lost 9 bases, V lost 3 bases, and 5 bases had no gene match. CDR1 and CDR2 from the germline V gene are GTSNPN and SVGIG (reference sequence). This chain's CDR3 is CAWSRLAGGIEQFF. CDR3 sequence (DNA): TGTGCCTGGAGCAGACTAGCGGGGGGAATTGAGCAGTTCTTC.